The 16 T cell receptor beta chains in this list originate from one sample, sequenced in a study of relationships among human T cell subsets. Pooled CD4+ and CD8+ T cells were bead-selected with anti-CD45RA to get naive and transitional cells. The T cell receptor alpha and beta CDR3 regions were amplified from mRNA by semiquantitative ARM-PCR. ARM-PCR used tagged nested gene-specific primers, then communal superprimers for exponential amplification. In TCRdb, the multiplex PCR reads were re-called with MiXCR into one record per CDR3 protein. Among roughly 7,200 distinct CDR3 sequences, almost 70% were seen once, and the ten largest hold less than 65%. Input material: naive and transitional (CD45RA+) T cells sorted from blood. The origin of the receptors is a man aged 40-50 years in good health.

The J gene is TRBJ2-7, the V gene TRBV2; no definite D call. The germline CDR1 and CDR2 sequences are SNHLY and FYNNEI. V lost 6 bases and J lost 3, with 12 bases in between. The CDR3 extends over 13 amino acids. The CDR3 here is CASSRMAYYEQYF. CDR3 DNA sequence: TGTGCCAGCAGCAGAATGGCGTACTACGAGCAGTACTTC.

This CDR3 reads CASSLQAGQETQYF. The CDR3 coding sequence is TGCGCCAGCAGCTTGCAGGCAGGGCAAGAGACCCAGTACTTC. The chain combines TRBV5-1 with TRBJ2-5; the D gene is possibly TRBD1 (5 bases). Trimming pared 1 base from V and 2 bases from J, leaving 9 bases between. CDR3 length: 14 residues. CDR1 SGHRS and CDR2 YFSETQ come from the germline V gene. Looking up the rest from reference TRBV5-1 and TRBJ2-5 gives the full variable domain: KAGVTQTPRYLIKTRGQQVTLSCSPISGHRSVSWYQQTPGQGLQFLFEYFSETQRNKGNFPGRFSGRQFSNSRSEMNVSTLELGDSALYLCASSLQAGQETQYFGPGTRLLVL.

V usage is TRBV27 and J usage is TRBJ2-3, with D unresolved. Germline CDR1 reads MNHEY; CDR2 reads SMNVEV (reference sequence). V gave up 0 bases and J gave up 4 bases, with 8 bases separating them. The length of the CDR3 is 14 residues. The CDR3 spells CASSLSGIADTQYF. CDR3 coding DNA: TGTGCCAGCAGTTTATCAGGTATAGCAGATACGCAGTATTTT.

This clonotype occurred a few times. The chain links TRBV28 to TRBJ2-1; D remains unclear. From germline, CDR1 is MDHEN and CDR2 SYDVKM. Trimming shortened V by 3 bases and J by 5 bases, and 11 bases separated the two germline ends. The CDR3 totals 14 residues. DNA for the CDR3: TGTGCCAGCAGTTTGGGTCTGCGCAACAATGAGCAGTTCTTC. This gives the protein CASSLGLRNNEQFF.

The genes are TRBV28 and TRBJ2-2; D is possibly TRBD1 or TRBD2 (5 bases each). The CDR3 spans 14 residues. The V gene's germline CDR1 is MDHEN and CDR2 SYDVKM. Trimming shortened V by 4 bases and J by 0 bases, and 6 bases separated the two germline ends. CDR3 amino acids: CASSWGTNTGELFF. DNA of the CDR3: TGTGCCAGCAGTTGGGGGACGAACACCGGGGAGCTGTTTTTT.

The CDR3 here is CASTGAHTSTDTQYF. The DNA for the CDR3 is TGTGCCAGCACGGGCGCCCACACTAGCACAGATACGCAGTATTTT. This chain joins TRBV28 and TRBJ2-3; D remains ambiguous. Trimming removed 7 bases from V and 0 bases from J, with 14 bases in between. There are 15 residues in the CDR3. Germline V gene sequence: CDR1 MDHEN, CDR2 SYDVKM.

The chain employs TRBV20-1 and TRBJ1-5, with 10 bases lining up with TRBD1. CDR1 and CDR2 (germline): DFQATT, SNEGSKA (reference sequence). Losses at the gene ends were 1 base for V and 6 bases for J; bases not matched to a gene: 9. CDR3 length: 16 amino acids. CDR3 nucleotide sequence: TGCAGTGCTAGAGTCCCATTGGGACAGGGGATTCAGCCCCAGCATTTT. As protein: CSARVPLGQGIQPQHF.

The chain carries TRBV2 and TRBJ2-1; 7 positions agree with TRBD2. With 11 bases clipped from V and 5 bases from J, the junction kept 9 bases outside the gene matches. The CDR3 totals 13 residues. Germline loops: CDR1 SNHLY, CDR2 FYNNEI. CDR3 in DNA: TGTGCCCCTACTCGGGGGGATGACAATGAGCAGTTCTTC. It encodes CAPTRGDDNEQFF.

The genes are TRBV28 and TRBJ2-7, with TRBD1 identical over 7 bases. Germline V gene lookup returns CDR1 MDHEN and CDR2 SYDVKM. Unmatched junction bases numbered 15, after V lost 4 bases and J lost 3 bases. The CDR3 length is 17 residues. The CDR3 region is CASSSRTGPTPHYEQYF. CDR3 nucleotide sequence: TGTGCCAGCAGTTCTCGGACAGGACCTACACCTCACTACGAGCAGTACTTC.

The chain carries TRBV7-2 and TRBJ2-7, with TRBD2 as a possible D gene (5 bases). Trimming pared 3 bases from V and 7 bases from J, leaving 16 bases between. CDR3 length: 14 amino acids. The germline gives CDR1 SGHTA, CDR2 FQGNSA. The CDR3: CASSLGEGNGEQYF. CDR3 sequence (DNA): TGTGCCAGCAGCTTGGGAGAAGGTAACGGGGAGCAGTACTTC.

The chain joins TRBV27 to TRBJ2-1; D is perhaps TRBD2 (6 bases). Deletions cut 4 bases from V and 7 bases from J, with 14 bases between. CDR1 and CDR2 from the germline V gene are MNHEY and SMNVEV (reference sequence). The CDR3 spans 14 residues. The CDR3 DNA reads as TGTGCCAGCAGTTGGGGACGGGGGAGGAATGAGCAGTTCTTC. Translation: CASSWGRGRNEQFF.

This clonotype was detected once. The chain has TRBV3-1 and TRBJ2-1; D is uncertain. In germline, CDR1 is LGHDT, CDR2 YNNKEL (reference sequence). Trimming took off 0 bases at V and 0 bases at J, with 15 bases between the two ends. This CDR3 is built from 18 residues. The CDR3 is CASSQDSSVENSYNEQFF. CDR3 nucleotide sequence: TGTGCCAGCAGCCAAGATTCCTCGGTTGAAAACTCCTACAATGAGCAGTTCTTC.

The V and J genes are TRBV12-3 or TRBV12-4 and TRBJ2-4; the D gene is possibly TRBD1 (6 bases). CDR3 length: 15 amino acids. Between the trimmed V and J ends, which lost 3 bases and 5 bases, there was a span of 14 bases. CDR3 in DNA: TGTGCCAGCAGTTTGACCGGACAGCAAGAAAACATTCAGTACTTC. Its translation: CASSLTGQQENIQYF.

The chain's CDR3 is CASSFLVVGETQYF. CDR3 nucleotides: TGTGCCAGCAGTTTCCTGGTTGTGGGAGAGACCCAGTACTTC. The chain links TRBV12-3 or TRBV12-4 to TRBJ2-5; D is unresolved. CDR3 length: 14 residues. The germline V and J ends were trimmed by 3 bases and 4 bases, with 12 bases remaining between them.

A few counts support this clonotype. This rearrangement joins TRBV10-3 to TRBJ1-2; D remains ambiguous. This CDR3 region has 14 residues. Germline loops: CDR1 ENHRY, CDR2 SYGVKD. The V end was cut by 3 bases, the J end by 0 bases, with 8 bases between. The CDR3 is CAISDQQSNYGYTF. The DNA for the CDR3 is TGTGCCATCAGTGACCAGCAATCTAACTATGGCTACACCTTC.

The V call is TRBV4-1, the J call TRBJ1-2; D possibly corresponds to TRBD1 (5 bases). Trimming pared 1 base from V and 10 bases from J, leaving 10 bases between. There are 12 residues in the CDR3. CDR1 is MGHRA and CDR2 is YSYEKL in the germline V gene. This chain's CDR3 is CASSQGSGPYTF. The CDR3 DNA follows: TGCGCCAGCAGCCAAGGGTCAGGGCCCTACACCTTC.